A selection of T cell receptor beta chains follows, all from one sample in a study of neoadjuvant anti-PD-1 for oral cavity cancer. Assay used: immunoSEQ multiplex PCR; TCRdb lists only in-frame clones, some missing. Found here are approximately 21,000 clones, 45% of them singletons; the top ten hold 30% to 50%. The source was tumor tissue, collected after nivolumab (anti-PD-1) treatment. The receptors here all came from a person aged 35-79 years with oral cavity squamous cell carcinoma. The CDR3 runs from the conserved cysteine through the conserved F or W. D genes are given only for firm matches. The listing skips clone size in some rows; elsewhere it reads once, few, many or a size class.

clone_size | cdr3_length | j_call | d_call | v_call | cdr3_nt | cdr3_aa
few | 16 | TRBJ1-5 | TRBD1 | TRBV10-3 | TGTGCCATCAGAGGTACAGGGGATGAAGGCAATCAGCCCCAGCATTTT | CAIRGTGDEGNQPQHF
few | 15 | TRBJ2-2 | . | TRBV4-3 | TGCGCCAGCAGCCAAGAAAGTCGGGCAGCCGGGGAGCTGTTTTTT | CASSQESRAAGELFF
. | 17 | TRBJ1-6 | . | TRBV28 | TGTGCCAGCAGGCTGCTGAAGGGTGGGACCTATAATTCACCCCTCCACTTT | CASRLLKGGTYNSPLHF
. | 18 | TRBJ2-3 | . | TRBV21-1 | TGTGCCAGCAGATGTGGGACTAGCGGGGGCGATAGCACAGATACGCAGTATTTT | CASRCGTSGGDSTDTQYF
once | 15 | TRBJ2-1 | . | TRBV27 | TGTGCCAGCAGTTCGGACTGGAGCTCCTACAATGAGCAGTTCTTC | CASSSDWSSYNEQFF
. | 15 | TRBJ2-7 | . | TRBV7-6 | TGTGCCAGCAGCTTCAGCCCCAGCAGCTCCTACGAGCAGTACTTC | CASSFSPSSSYEQYF
many | 17 | TRBJ1-2 | TRBD1 | TRBV12-5 | TGTGCTAGTGGACGGGACAGAGGTTACGCATATAACTATGGCTACACCTTC | CASGRDRGYAYNYGYTF
. | 13 | TRBJ2-3 | . | TRBV5-1 | TGCGCCAGCAGCTCAAGCTACACAGATACGCAGTATTTT | CASSSSYTDTQYF
few | 12 | TRBJ1-2 | TRBD1 | TRBV15 | TGTGCCACCAGCAGAGCCGGGACAGGGATTTACTTC | CATSRAGTGIYF
. | 12 | TRBJ1-2 | . | TRBV7-2 | TGTGCCAGCAGCTTAGGACAGAATGGCTACACCTTC | CASSLGQNGYTF
. | 15 | TRBJ1-1 | TRBD1 | TRBV4-2 | TGTGCCAGCAGCTCCTGGGACAGGGAGAACACTGAAGCTTTCTTT | CASSSWDRENTEAFF
. | 16 | TRBJ2-7 | . | TRBV7-2 | TGTGCCAGCAGCTTACACTCTGCGGGGCGGACCTACGAGCAGTACTTC | CASSLHSAGRTYEQYF
once | 17 | TRBJ1-6 | . | TRBV6-1 | TGTGCCAGCAGTGAATCCGCCCTCGCTAGAGGGGATTCACCCCTCCACTTT | CASSESALARGDSPLHF
few | 19 | TRBJ2-5 | TRBD1 | TRBV4-1 | TGCGCCAGCAGCCGGGGACAGGTAGATGTGTTGGGAGCCCAAGAGACCCAGTACTTC | CASSRGQVDVLGAQETQYF
. | 16 | TRBJ2-5 | TRBD2 | TRBV7-8 | TGTGCCAGCAGCTTAAGGGAGGGGCAGTACCAAGAGACCCAGTACTTC | CASSLREGQYQETQYF
many | 13 | TRBJ1-5 | . | TRBV18 | TGTGCCAGCTCACAGGGGTTCAATCAGCCCCAGCATTTT | CASSQGFNQPQHF
. | 15 | TRBJ1-2 | TRBD1 | TRBV15 | TGTGCCACCAGCAGAGATAAGCGGACAGGGGTTGGCTACACCTTC | CATSRDKRTGVGYTF
. | 15 | TRBJ2-3 | TRBD2 | TRBV5-4 | TGTGCCAGCAGCAGCGGGGGGGGAAGGGCAGATACGCAGTATTTT | CASSSGGGRADTQYF
few | 14 | TRBJ2-3 | . | TRBV11-3 | TGTGCCAGCAGCGCTGGCCAAAGCGGGGATACGCAGTATTTT | CASSAGQSGDTQYF
. | 13 | TRBJ1-1 | . | TRBV30 | TGTGCCTGGAGTCGGTGGGGGAGAACTGAAGCTTTCTTT | CAWSRWGRTEAFF
many | 15 | TRBJ1-5 | . | TRBV5-1 | TGCGCCAGCAGCTTGGATGGACAGAGCAATCAGCCCCAGCATTTT | CASSLDGQSNQPQHF
. | 18 | TRBJ1-6 | . | TRBV4-3 | TGCGCCAGCAGCCAAGAAGGGCCTGCAAGCTCCTATAATTCACCCCTCCACTTT | CASSQEGPASSYNSPLHF
many | 16 | TRBJ1-1 | TRBD1 | TRBV25-1 | TGTGCCAGCAGGTCAACAGGGGGCTGGGGGAACACTGAAGCTTTCTTT | CASRSTGGWGNTEAFF
once | 14 | TRBJ2-7 | TRBD1 | TRBV7-2 | TGTGCCAGCAGCCCAGTGGGGACAGTCTACGAGCAGTACTTC | CASSPVGTVYEQYF
many | 15 | TRBJ1-5 | . | TRBV6-1 | TGTGCCAGCAGTAATGGGGCTCACGGCAATCAGCCCCAGCATTTT | CASSNGAHGNQPQHF
. | 13 | TRBJ1-1 | . | TRBV30 | TGTGCCTGGAGGGGAAGTAGGAACACTGAAGCTTTCTTT | CAWRGSRNTEAFF
. | 12 | TRBJ2-1 | . | TRBV6-5 | TGTGCCAGCAGTTACCCCGTCGATGAGCAGTTCTTC | CASSYPVDEQFF
. | 15 | TRBJ2-5 | . | TRBV7-6 | TGTGCCAGCAGCTTGGGTGCTAGCGTTCAAGAGACCCAGTACTTC | CASSLGASVQETQYF
many | 14 | TRBJ2-3 | . | TRBV5-5 | TGTGCCAGCAGCTGGGGGGTGGCCACAGATACGCAGTATTTT | CASSWGVATDTQYF
few | 13 | TRBJ1-2 | TRBD1 | TRBV2 | TGTGCCAGCAACCGGGACAGGGACTATGGCTACACCTTC | CASNRDRDYGYTF
. | 15 | TRBJ2-7 | TRBD1 | TRBV27 | TGTGCCAGCAGTTTGCGTCAGGGGGTATCCTACGAGCAGTACTTC | CASSLRQGVSYEQYF
. | 17 | TRBJ2-5 | TRBD2 | TRBV5-6 | TGTGCCAGCAGCTTTTTCGCAGCGGGGGGTTTCCAAGAGACCCAGTACTTC | CASSFFAAGGFQETQYF
. | 14 | TRBJ1-5 | TRBD1 | TRBV6-1 | TGTGCCAGCAGGTCCGGGACAGGTTATCAGCCCCAGCATTTT | CASRSGTGYQPQHF
few | 14 | TRBJ1-2 | . | TRBV2 | TGTGCCAGCAGTGAAAGGGGAGTTGGCTATGGCTACACCTTC | CASSERGVGYGYTF
few | 15 | TRBJ1-2 | . | TRBV28 | TGTGCCAGCAGTTTATTAACACCGCGGGGCTATGGCTACACCTTC | CASSLLTPRGYGYTF
many | 18 | TRBJ2-2 | TRBD1 | TRBV4-1 | TGCGCCAGCAGCCAAGATCCGAGACAGGGGACCGCCACCGGGGAGCTGTTTTTT | CASSQDPRQGTATGELFF
few | 14 | TRBJ1-2 | . | TRBV6-6 | TGTGCCAGCAGGCAACCGGGACATAACTATGGCTACACCTTC | CASRQPGHNYGYTF
. | 14 | TRBJ1-1 | . | TRBV7-2 | TGTGCCAGCAGCTTAGCCGGAGTAGTCACTGAAGCTTTCTTT | CASSLAGVVTEAFF
. | 14 | TRBJ1-4 | . | TRBV6-6 | TGTGCCAGCACCCGATGGCCGGACCGAGAAAAACTGTTTTTT | CASTRWPDREKLFF
medium-sized | 13 | TRBJ1-1 | . | TRBV5-1 | TGCGCCAGCAGCTTGGCAGGGGACACTGAAGCTTTCTTT | CASSLAGDTEAFF
few | 16 | TRBJ1-2 | . | TRBV7-2 | TGTGCCAGCAGCTTAGCCCCCCAGGGAGCTAACTATGGCTACACCTTC | CASSLAPQGANYGYTF